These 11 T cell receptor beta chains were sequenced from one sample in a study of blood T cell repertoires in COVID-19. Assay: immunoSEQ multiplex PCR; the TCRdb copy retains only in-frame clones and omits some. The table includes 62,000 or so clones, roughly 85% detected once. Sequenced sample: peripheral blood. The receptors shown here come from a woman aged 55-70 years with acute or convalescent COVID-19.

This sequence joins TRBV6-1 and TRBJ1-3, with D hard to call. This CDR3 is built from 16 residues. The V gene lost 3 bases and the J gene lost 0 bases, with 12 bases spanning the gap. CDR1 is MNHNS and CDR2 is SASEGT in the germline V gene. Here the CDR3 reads CASSEVRPLSGNTIYF. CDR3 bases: TGTGCCAGCAGTGAGGTCAGGCCCCTCTCTGGAAACACCATATATTTT.

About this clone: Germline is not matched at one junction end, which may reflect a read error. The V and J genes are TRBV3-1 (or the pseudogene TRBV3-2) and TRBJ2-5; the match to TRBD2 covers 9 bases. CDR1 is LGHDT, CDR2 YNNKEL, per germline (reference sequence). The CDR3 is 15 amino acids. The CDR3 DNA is TGTGCCGGCAGCCGCGCGTTGATAGCGGGGGAACACCAGTACTTC. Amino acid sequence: CAGSRALIAGEHQYF.

The CDR3 DNA follows: TGTGCCAGCACCCGATCCGGGACAGGGGGCTATGAGCAGTTCTTC. Its translation is CASTRSGTGGYEQFF. The chain links TRBV4-2 to TRBJ2-1; 12 bases fit TRBD1. V lost 7 bases, J lost 8 bases, and 9 bases stayed unmatched. This CDR3 spans 15 amino acids. CDR1 is LGHNA, CDR2 YNFKEQ, per germline.

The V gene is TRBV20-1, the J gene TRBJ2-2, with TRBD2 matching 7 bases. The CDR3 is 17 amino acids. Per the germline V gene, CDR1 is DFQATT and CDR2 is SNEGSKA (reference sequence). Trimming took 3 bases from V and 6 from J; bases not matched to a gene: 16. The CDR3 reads CSASRTRGAGAPGELFF. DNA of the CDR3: TGCAGTGCTAGTAGGACTCGGGGCGCGGGAGCTCCCGGGGAGCTGTTTTTT.

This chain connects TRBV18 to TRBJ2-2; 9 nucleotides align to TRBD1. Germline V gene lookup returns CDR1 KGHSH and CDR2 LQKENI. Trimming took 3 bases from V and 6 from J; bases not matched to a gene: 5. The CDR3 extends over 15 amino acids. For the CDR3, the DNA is TGTGCCAGCTCACCGGGGACAGGGTCGTCCGGGGAGCTGTTTTTT. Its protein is CASSPGTGSSGELFF.

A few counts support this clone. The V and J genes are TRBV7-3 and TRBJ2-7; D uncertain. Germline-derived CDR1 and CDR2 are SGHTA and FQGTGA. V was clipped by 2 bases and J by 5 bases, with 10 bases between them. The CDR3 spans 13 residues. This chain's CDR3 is CASSLVPGDEQYF. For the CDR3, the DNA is TGTGCCAGCAGCTTAGTTCCGGGTGACGAGCAGTACTTC. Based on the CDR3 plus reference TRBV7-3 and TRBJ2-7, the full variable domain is GAGVSQTPSNKVTEKGKYVELRCDPISGHTALYWYRQSLGQGPEFLIYFQGTGAADDSGLPNDRFFAVRPEGSVSTLKIQRTERGDSAVYLCASSLVPGDEQYFGPGTRLTVT.

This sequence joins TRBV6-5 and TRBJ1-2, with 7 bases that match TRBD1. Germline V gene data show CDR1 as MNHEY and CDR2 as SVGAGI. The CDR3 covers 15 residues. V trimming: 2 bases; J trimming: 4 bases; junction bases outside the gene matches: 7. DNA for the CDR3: TGTGCCAGCAGTTACCGTGGGCAGGGGGTCTATGGCTACACCTTC. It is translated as CASSYRGQGVYGYTF.

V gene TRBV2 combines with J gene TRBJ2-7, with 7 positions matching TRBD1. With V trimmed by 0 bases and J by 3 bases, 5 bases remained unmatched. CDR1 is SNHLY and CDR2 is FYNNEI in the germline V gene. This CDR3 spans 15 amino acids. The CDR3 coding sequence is TGTGCCAGCAGTGAAGCGCTAGGACAGGACTACGAGCAGTACTTC. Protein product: CASSEALGQDYEQYF.

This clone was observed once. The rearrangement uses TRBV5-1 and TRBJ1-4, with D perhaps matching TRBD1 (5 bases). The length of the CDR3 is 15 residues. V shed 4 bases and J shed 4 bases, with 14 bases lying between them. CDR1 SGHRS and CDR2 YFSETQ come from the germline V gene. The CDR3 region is CASSALGTYNEKLFF. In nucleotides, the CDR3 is TGCGCCAGCAGCGCCCTTGGGACTTATAATGAAAAACTGTTTTTT.

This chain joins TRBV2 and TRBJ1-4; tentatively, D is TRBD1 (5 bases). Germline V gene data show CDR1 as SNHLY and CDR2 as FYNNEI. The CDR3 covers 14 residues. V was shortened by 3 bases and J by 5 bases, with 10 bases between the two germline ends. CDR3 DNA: TGTGCCAGCAGTGAGCAGACAGAGAATGAAAAACTGTTTTTT. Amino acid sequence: CASSEQTENEKLFF.

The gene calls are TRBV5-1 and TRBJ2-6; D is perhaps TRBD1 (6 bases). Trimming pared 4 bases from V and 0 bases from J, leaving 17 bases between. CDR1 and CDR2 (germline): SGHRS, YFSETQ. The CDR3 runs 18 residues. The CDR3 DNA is TGCGCCAGCAGCCGTCAGGGGCTGGGGAGCTCTGGGGCCAACGTCCTGACTTTC. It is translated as CASSRQGLGSSGANVLTF.